These T cell receptor beta chains were read from a single sample in a study of TIL therapy for anti-PD-1-resistant metastatic lung cancer. Here immunoSEQ multiplex PCR was the method, and the copy in TCRdb shows in-frame clones only, minus some. The sample records tens of thousands of clones, 79% being singletons. The sequencing here drew on blood, taken at baseline. Source of these receptors: a woman between 25 and 80 years old with non-small cell lung cancer. Both conserved end residues are part of each CDR3. The order of the fields is CDR3 protein, CDR3 DNA, clone size, J gene, D gene, V gene. A D gene is named only where the DNA matches it firmly. Rows give clone size only sometimes, using once, few, many, or a class for an expanded clone.

CDR3: CASSLASMATGELFF
DNA: TGTGCCAGCAGCTTAGCCAGCATGGCCACCGGGGAGCTGTTTTTT
size: -
J: TRBJ2-2
D: -
V: TRBV7-2

CDR3: CASSLALPPYGYTF
DNA: TGCGCCAGCAGCTTGGCGCTTCCTCCTTATGGCTACACCTTC
size: -
J: TRBJ1-2
D: -
V: TRBV5-1

CDR3: CASGYYTGTPFFF
DNA: TGTGCCAGTGGCTATTACACCGGGACTCCCTTTTTCTTC
size: few
J: TRBJ2-1
D: -
V: TRBV19

CDR3: CASSPYNRGNTEAFF
DNA: TGTGCCAGCAGCCCATATAACAGGGGGAACACTGAAGCTTTCTTT
size: -
J: TRBJ1-1
D: TRBD1
V: TRBV5-6

CDR3: CASSSLGQADTGELFF
DNA: TGTGCCAGCAGTTCCCTGGGACAGGCTGACACCGGGGAGCTGTTTTTT
size: -
J: TRBJ2-2
D: TRBD1
V: TRBV28

CDR3: CASSPAPHRGSNQPQHF
DNA: TGCGCCAGCAGCCCAGCCCCTCACAGGGGAAGCAATCAGCCCCAGCATTTT
size: -
J: TRBJ1-5
D: TRBD1
V: TRBV4-1

CDR3: CASSPLGGKGQTYGYTF
DNA: TGTGCCAGCAGTCCCCTGGGTGGTAAGGGACAGACCTATGGCTACACCTTC
size: -
J: TRBJ1-2
D: TRBD1
V: TRBV28

CDR3: CASSEVGTSRNEQFF
DNA: TGTGCCAGCAGCGAGGTAGGGACTAGCAGGAATGAGCAGTTCTTC
size: once
J: TRBJ2-1
D: TRBD2
V: TRBV7-9

CDR3: CASSAGGPGTQYF
DNA: TGTGCCAGCAGCGCCGGGGGGCCCGGGACCCAGTACTTC
size: -
J: TRBJ2-5
D: -
V: TRBV7-2

CDR3: CASSIGGANTEAFF
DNA: TGTGCCAGCAGTATCGGCGGGGCGAACACTGAAGCTTTCTTT
size: -
J: TRBJ1-1
D: -
V: TRBV27

CDR3: CASSDRVSPYEQYF
DNA: TGTGCCAGCAGCGACAGGGTGTCTCCCTACGAGCAGTACTTC
size: -
J: TRBJ2-7
D: TRBD1
V: TRBV5-5

CDR3: CASSQQGGYNEQFF
DNA: TGCGCCAGCAGCCAACAGGGAGGGTACAATGAGCAGTTCTTC
size: -
J: TRBJ2-1
D: TRBD2
V: TRBV4-1

CDR3: CASSRSGIDNSPLHF
DNA: TGCGCCAGCAGCCGTTCGGGAATTGATAATTCACCCCTCCACTTT
size: -
J: TRBJ1-6
D: -
V: TRBV5-1

CDR3: CASSYRPGRYEQYF
DNA: TGTGCCAGCAGTTACCGGCCAGGGCGCTACGAGCAGTACTTC
size: -
J: TRBJ2-7
D: -
V: TRBV6-5

CDR3: CASRGGTSGDYEQYF
DNA: TGTGCCAGCAGGGGGGGGACTAGCGGGGATTACGAGCAGTACTTC
size: -
J: TRBJ2-7
D: TRBD2
V: TRBV2

CDR3: CASSVPSGSYEQYF
DNA: TGTGCCAGCAGCGTCCCAAGCGGCTCCTACGAGCAGTACTTC
size: -
J: TRBJ2-7
D: -
V: TRBV2

CDR3: CASSVGSYGANEKLFF
DNA: TGTGCCAGCAGTGTCGGGAGTTATGGGGCTAATGAAAAACTGTTTTTT
size: -
J: TRBJ1-4
D: -
V: TRBV6-1

CDR3: CASSLREGLAGGVRTDTQYF
DNA: TGTGCCAGCAGCCTAAGGGAGGGACTAGCGGGGGGAGTCAGGACAGATACGCAGTATTTT
size: -
J: TRBJ2-3
D: TRBD2
V: TRBV4-2

CDR3: CASSLTPSYNEQFF
DNA: TGTGCCAGCAGCTTAACTCCCTCCTACAATGAGCAGTTCTTC
size: -
J: TRBJ2-1
D: -
V: TRBV11-3

CDR3: CASSAPSGDYGYTF
DNA: TGTGCCAGCAGCGCTCCCTCGGGGGACTATGGCTACACCTTC
size: -
J: TRBJ1-2
D: -
V: TRBV9

CDR3: CASSQVRSADNEQFF
DNA: TGTGCCAGCAGCCAAGTGCGGTCCGCGGACAATGAGCAGTTCTTC
size: -
J: TRBJ2-1
D: -
V: TRBV4-2

CDR3: CAWSYQGDQPQHF
DNA: TGTGCCTGGAGCTACCAGGGGGACCAGCCCCAGCATTTT
size: -
J: TRBJ1-5
D: TRBD1
V: TRBV30

CDR3: CASSFKGETQYF
DNA: TGCGCCAGCAGCTTCAAGGGCGAGACCCAGTACTTC
size: -
J: TRBJ2-5
D: -
V: TRBV5-1

CDR3: CASSEAGPGNTIYF
DNA: TGTGCCAGCAGTGAAGCAGGTCCTGGAAACACCATATATTTT
size: -
J: TRBJ1-3
D: -
V: TRBV6-1

CDR3: CASSTGTSGSLLTDTQYF
DNA: TGCGCCAGCAGCACCGGGACTAGCGGGAGCCTCCTTACAGATACGCAGTATTTT
size: -
J: TRBJ2-3
D: TRBD2
V: TRBV5-1

CDR3: CASSEKGGASGNTIYF
DNA: TGTGCCAGCAGTGAAAAAGGGGGGGCCTCTGGAAACACCATATATTTT
size: -
J: TRBJ1-3
D: -
V: TRBV6-1

CDR3: CASSYTWGRNIQYF
DNA: TGTGCCAGCAGTTACACTTGGGGTAGAAACATTCAGTACTTC
size: -
J: TRBJ2-4
D: -
V: TRBV6-5

CDR3: CASSLNPQGDTEAFF
DNA: TGTGCCAGCAGCCTAAATCCTCAGGGGGACACTGAAGCTTTCTTT
size: -
J: TRBJ1-1
D: TRBD1
V: TRBV6-6

CDR3: CASSELAGGYNEQFF
DNA: TGTGCCAGCAGTGAACTAGCGGGGGGATACAATGAGCAGTTCTTC
size: -
J: TRBJ2-1
D: TRBD2
V: TRBV6-1

CDR3: CASSAGGNTIYF
DNA: TGTGCCAGCAGCGCAGGCGGAAACACCATATATTTT
size: once
J: TRBJ1-3
D: -
V: TRBV11-2

CDR3: CASNGVQRGEQFF
DNA: TGTGCCAGTAATGGGGTCCAGCGGGGTGAGCAGTTCTTC
size: -
J: TRBJ2-1
D: TRBD2
V: TRBV19

CDR3: CASSLANRRYGYTF
DNA: TGTGCCAGCAGCTTAGCTAATCGCCGGTATGGCTACACCTTC
size: -
J: TRBJ1-2
D: -
V: TRBV7-2

CDR3: CASSLETGTGRSGYTF
DNA: TGTGCCAGCAGCCTAGAGACGGGGACAGGGAGAAGTGGCTACACCTTC
size: few
J: TRBJ1-2
D: TRBD1
V: TRBV7-2